This T cell receptor (beta chain) stems from a study of T cells in Graves' hyperthyroidism and ophthalmopathy. Overall study results and limits: Blood shared most expanded thyroid clonotypes above 0.001.

It was RNA transcripts that yielded the amplified TCR beta CDR3 regions. Primed by the HTBI set, a first-round RT-PCR was run on the TCR CDR3. TCRdb analysed the multiplex PCR reads with MiXCR anew, one entry per CDR3 protein. The sample lists about 700,000 distinct CDR3 sequences, roughly 15% occurring once. This CDR3 has 14 amino acids. Between the trimmed V and J ends, which lost 4 bases and 8 bases, there was a span of 17 bases. The germline V gene encodes CDR1 LGHNT and CDR2 FRNRAP. This clonotype was detected many times. Its matching antigen is unknown. Graves' hyperthyroidism is called stable when ophthalmopathy does not progress within 18 months.

Sample: blood. This rearrangement joins TRBV12-5 to TRBJ1-2; D possibly corresponds to TRBD1 (5 bases). The source of this sequence is a young woman with Graves' hyperthyroidism. The CDR3 loop is CASGYAQGSEGYTF. The CDR3 coding sequence is TGTGCTAGTGGTTATGCTCAGGGAAGTGAGGGCTACACCTTC.